This paragraph reports one TCR beta chain. This clonotype was counted ten times or more. Its specific antigen is unknown. Base qualities are not at hand, and no much larger clone is one base apart. This sample was taken from a study of T cells in Graves' hyperthyroidism and ophthalmopathy (dated by TCRdb to about 2019). Broadly, across the study: Peripheral blood samples were taken at the time of initial diagnosis, prior to any treatment. TCR V-J signatures able to tell the groups apart were searched for in a discovery cohort of more than 90 patients, of whom more than 40 had Graves' ophthalmopathy and 55 to 60 had stable Graves' hyperthyroidism. An independent validation cohort of 18 to 20 hyperthyroidism patients and approximately 15 patients who later progressed to ophthalmopathy tested prospective prediction of ophthalmopathy. The 100 discovery patients were randomly split 7:3 into training and test sets. In addition, the study compared T-cell repertoires in thyroid tissue and in blood from several Graves' hyperthyroidism patients. After sampling, hyperthyroidism patients received methimazole starting at 30 mg daily, and ophthalmopathy patients received high-dose intravenous methylprednisolone. TCR Vbeta CDR3 sequencing of 135 peripheral blood samples (approximately 44 ophthalmopathy, around 80 hyperthyroidism and roughly 17 progressor patients) is reported in the paper. Overall study outcomes, separate from this receptor: In validation, the model predicted progression to ophthalmopathy a median of about 6.8 months before onset, with roughly 71% sensitivity and about 72% specificity. No statistical method was used to fix the sample size in advance, and group allocation was not hidden from the investigators. Most expanded thyroid clonotypes (frequency above 0.001) were also found in blood, which suggests that blood repertoires may mirror thyroid immune responses. A model built on a 13 V-J signature distinguished ophthalmopathy from stable hyperthyroidism, reaching about 89% sensitivity and around 81% specificity in cross-validation and 80%/75% in testing.

The CDR3 holds 11 amino acids from the cysteine to the phenylalanine. Just CDR3 DNA is preserved here, 33 bases in frame from base 1. V drops 5 bases and J drops 7 bases, leaving 6 bases in between. Per the germline V gene, MGHRA is the CDR1 and YSYEKL is the CDR2. Ophthalmopathy patients had moderately to severely active disease, Clinical Activity Score of at least 3, NOSPECS grade of at least 4, and duration under 3 months. Patients with uncontrolled infections, other autoimmune diseases, pregnancy or lactation were excluded. Clinical symptoms, serum thyroxine and TRAb, thyroid ultrasound, and orbital computed tomography formed the basis for the diagnoses. Ficoll-Paque density gradient centrifugation was used to isolate PBMCs from 8 to 10 ml of fresh peripheral blood. Total RNA was extracted with Trizol reagent, and quality was checked on an Agilent 2100 Bioanalyzer. The TCR beta CDR3 regions were amplified from RNA transcripts. The TCR CDR3 was subjected to a first round of RT-PCR using the HTBI primer set and the Qiagen OneStep RT-PCR kit. Libraries were constructed in a second round of multiplex PCR, after which size selection and purification were performed. Libraries were sequenced paired-end with 100 bp reads on an Illumina HiSeq2000. The authors' pipeline ran thus. SOAPnuke was used to process the raw data, throwing out any read that contained adapters or uncalled bases, had a mean Phred below 15, or lacked an exact constant-primer or identifier match. COPE v1.2.5 was used to merge the high-quality paired reads, and each unique nucleotide sequence was defined as a clonotype. MiTCR v1.1 was used to align the clonotypes against IMGT TRBV, TRBD and TRBJ reference segments. The analysis was restricted to V-J combinations with a frequency above 0.0001, which together covered about 99% of the repertoires. The TCS score was defined as F50 (clonal expansion) divided by E x V (chaos), with BLOSUM62-based TCRdist calculated between CDR3 peptides within each V-J. Welch's t-statistics and random forest reduced around 550 V-J features to 10 to 15, which were used in a naive Bayes classifier (R e1071). TCRdb handled the public reads itself, with Q25 trimming in fastp and clone calling in MiXCR, and kept productive beta chains. Rows merge per CDR3 protein into single entries with the most common DNA and genes. Here the V and J calls rest on TCRdb's processing, not on the authors' analysis. The sample table shows hundreds of thousands of distinct CDR3 sequences, and approximately 14% are seen once. The top ten constitute approximately 13% of the sample.

The clonotype originates from a man younger than 35 with Graves' ophthalmopathy. The sequenced sample was blood. The rearranged segments are TRBV4-1 and TRBJ2-1; the D gene cannot be named for sure. The CDR3 reads CASSALNEQFF. In nucleotide form, the sequence is TGCGCCAGCAGCGCATTAAATGAGCAGTTCTTC.